This is a list of T cell receptor beta chains from one sample in a study of T cell responses to AZD1222 COVID-19 vaccine. TCRdb keeps only in-frame clones here, not all; method: immunoSEQ multiplex PCR. The repertoire holds tens of thousands of clones, with 90% as singletons. Sample: peripheral blood, taken 28 days after the second AZD1222 dose. These receptors originate from an adult who received the AZD1222 COVID-19 vaccine. CDR3s include the opening cysteine and the closing phenylalanine or tryptophan. The D gene is left open where the match is weak. Expanded clones get a size class; other rows say once, few or many, or leave the size out.

v_call: TRBV2
d_call: TRBD1
clone_size: NA
j_call: TRBJ1-2
cdr3_nt: TGTGCCAGCAGTTCTGGACAGGGGCGGTATGGCTACACCTTC
cdr3_aa: CASSSGQGRYGYTF

v_call: TRBV3-1/TRBV3-2
d_call: NA
clone_size: NA
j_call: TRBJ2-5
cdr3_nt: TGTGCCAGCAGCCAAGAGATAGGAGGGGTAGGGGTCGGAGAGACCCAGTACTTC
cdr3_aa: CASSQEIGGVGVGETQYF

v_call: TRBV2
d_call: NA
clone_size: NA
j_call: TRBJ2-6
cdr3_nt: TGTGCCAGCACGTTGTCAGCTGGGGCCAACGTCCTGACTTTC
cdr3_aa: CASTLSAGANVLTF

v_call: TRBV3-1/TRBV3-2
d_call: NA
clone_size: NA
j_call: TRBJ2-2
cdr3_nt: TGTGCCAGCAGCCAAGGACACACCGGGGAGCTGTTTTTT
cdr3_aa: CASSQGHTGELFF

v_call: TRBV24-1
d_call: TRBD2
clone_size: NA
j_call: TRBJ2-1
cdr3_nt: TGTGCCACCAGTTCGGCCGCGGGGGACTCCTACAATGAGCAGTTCTTC
cdr3_aa: CATSSAAGDSYNEQFF

v_call: TRBV5-4
d_call: NA
clone_size: NA
j_call: TRBJ1-4
cdr3_nt: TGTGCCAGCAGCTTGGGAGACAGCTCTAATGAAAAACTGTTTTTT
cdr3_aa: CASSLGDSSNEKLFF

v_call: TRBV4-1
d_call: NA
clone_size: NA
j_call: TRBJ1-5
cdr3_nt: TGCGCCAGCAGCCAAGTGCATGATCAGCCCCAGCATTTT
cdr3_aa: CASSQVHDQPQHF

v_call: TRBV5-4
d_call: NA
clone_size: NA
j_call: TRBJ2-5
cdr3_nt: TGTGCCAGCAGCTTGGACGCCGAGACCCAGTACTTC
cdr3_aa: CASSLDAETQYF

v_call: TRBV14
d_call: NA
clone_size: NA
j_call: TRBJ2-4
cdr3_nt: TGTGCCAGCAGCCAAGACGGTGGACGTCAGTACTTC
cdr3_aa: CASSQDGGRQYF

v_call: TRBV5-4
d_call: TRBD2
clone_size: NA
j_call: TRBJ2-1
cdr3_nt: TGTGCCAGCAGTTCCGGGACTAGCAACTACAATGAGCAGTTCTTC
cdr3_aa: CASSSGTSNYNEQFF

v_call: TRBV3-1/TRBV3-2
d_call: NA
clone_size: few
j_call: TRBJ1-2
cdr3_nt: TGTGCCAGCAGCCCAGCCCACCAGGGGAGTGGCTACACCTTC
cdr3_aa: CASSPAHQGSGYTF

v_call: TRBV7-9
d_call: TRBD1
clone_size: NA
j_call: TRBJ1-2
cdr3_nt: TGTGCCAGCAGCCACCTACAGACAGGGGACTATGGCTACACCTTC
cdr3_aa: CASSHLQTGDYGYTF

v_call: TRBV7-7
d_call: NA
clone_size: NA
j_call: TRBJ2-2
cdr3_nt: TGTGCCAGCAGCCCGGGGGAGTACACCGGGGAGCTGTTTTTT
cdr3_aa: CASSPGEYTGELFF

v_call: TRBV5-4
d_call: TRBD1
clone_size: NA
j_call: TRBJ1-2
cdr3_nt: TGTGCCAGCAGTTCCATCCGGGACAGGGATGGCTACACCTTC
cdr3_aa: CASSSIRDRDGYTF

v_call: TRBV19
d_call: TRBD1
clone_size: NA
j_call: TRBJ1-1
cdr3_nt: TGTGCCAGTCGCCAGGGGGGCGACACTGAAGCTTTCTTT
cdr3_aa: CASRQGGDTEAFF

v_call: TRBV3-1/TRBV3-2
d_call: NA
clone_size: NA
j_call: TRBJ2-7
cdr3_nt: TGTGCCAGCAGCAGGACAGCGTACGAGCAGTACTTC
cdr3_aa: CASSRTAYEQYF

v_call: TRBV5-1
d_call: NA
clone_size: NA
j_call: TRBJ1-2
cdr3_nt: TGCGCCAGCAGCCCTCGCGACAATGGCTACACCTTC
cdr3_aa: CASSPRDNGYTF

v_call: TRBV14
d_call: NA
clone_size: NA
j_call: TRBJ2-5
cdr3_nt: TGTGCCAGCAGCCAAGAGAGGCGTACCCAGTACTTC
cdr3_aa: CASSQERRTQYF

v_call: TRBV4-2
d_call: NA
clone_size: NA
j_call: TRBJ2-4
cdr3_nt: TGTGCCAGCAGCCAAGAGGAGGGTGTCAAAAACATTCAGTACTTC
cdr3_aa: CASSQEEGVKNIQYF

v_call: TRBV7-9
d_call: NA
clone_size: NA
j_call: TRBJ1-3
cdr3_nt: TGTGCCAGCAGCCCGGGATTTTCTGGAAACACCATATATTTT
cdr3_aa: CASSPGFSGNTIYF

v_call: TRBV5-5
d_call: NA
clone_size: NA
j_call: TRBJ1-1
cdr3_nt: TGTGCCAGCAGCGGAGGAGTGATTGCTGAAGCTTTCTTT
cdr3_aa: CASSGGVIAEAFF

v_call: TRBV9
d_call: TRBD2
clone_size: NA
j_call: TRBJ2-7
cdr3_nt: TGTGCCAGCAGCCCGCGGGAGCCCCCCTACGAGCAGTACTTC
cdr3_aa: CASSPREPPYEQYF

v_call: TRBV27
d_call: TRBD1
clone_size: NA
j_call: TRBJ2-5
cdr3_nt: TGTGCCAGCAAAAAGACAGGGGGTAATCGTGAGACCCAGTACTTC
cdr3_aa: CASKKTGGNRETQYF

v_call: TRBV9
d_call: NA
clone_size: NA
j_call: TRBJ1-2
cdr3_nt: TGTGCCAGCAGCTATGCCAATGATGGCTACACCTTC
cdr3_aa: CASSYANDGYTF

v_call: TRBV7-8
d_call: NA
clone_size: NA
j_call: TRBJ1-2
cdr3_nt: TGTGCCAGCAGCTTCAGGGGTTCGTCTGGCTACACCTTC
cdr3_aa: CASSFRGSSGYTF

v_call: TRBV29-1
d_call: NA
clone_size: NA
j_call: TRBJ1-2
cdr3_nt: TGCAGCGCCACCGGGGGATCCTATGGCTACACCTTC
cdr3_aa: CSATGGSYGYTF

v_call: TRBV11-2
d_call: TRBD2
clone_size: NA
j_call: TRBJ2-7
cdr3_nt: TGTGCCAGCAGCTTAGCGCCGGGGAGCGGGGGGTACCTTTACGAGCAGTACTTC
cdr3_aa: CASSLAPGSGGYLYEQYF

v_call: TRBV7-3
d_call: TRBD2
clone_size: few
j_call: TRBJ2-7
cdr3_nt: TGTGCCAGCAGCTTAGTAGCGGGGGGCTCCTACGAGCAGTACTTC
cdr3_aa: CASSLVAGGSYEQYF

v_call: TRBV6-5
d_call: TRBD1
clone_size: NA
j_call: TRBJ1-6
cdr3_nt: TGTGCCAGCATTCTGACAGGGGAGGGTTCACCCCTCCACTTT
cdr3_aa: CASILTGEGSPLHF

v_call: TRBV7-2
d_call: TRBD2
clone_size: NA
j_call: TRBJ2-3
cdr3_nt: TGTGCCAGCAGCTTCCCGGGACTAGCGGGAGGGGTAGATACGCAGTATTTT
cdr3_aa: CASSFPGLAGGVDTQYF

v_call: TRBV13
d_call: NA
clone_size: NA
j_call: TRBJ2-2
cdr3_nt: TGTGCCAGCGCCAGGGGGGTAACAGGGAGGGCCACCGGGGAGCTGTTTTTT
cdr3_aa: CASARGVTGRATGELFF

v_call: TRBV19
d_call: NA
clone_size: NA
j_call: TRBJ1-2
cdr3_nt: TGTGCCAGTAGAGAACCGGGACTGAATAGGCTTACCTATGGCTACACCTTC
cdr3_aa: CASREPGLNRLTYGYTF

v_call: TRBV5-1
d_call: NA
clone_size: NA
j_call: TRBJ1-2
cdr3_nt: TGCGCCAGCAGCTTGAGTTCCAGGGTGGACTATGGCTACACCTTC
cdr3_aa: CASSLSSRVDYGYTF

v_call: TRBV12-3/TRBV12-4
d_call: TRBD2
clone_size: NA
j_call: TRBJ2-1
cdr3_nt: TGTGCCAGCAGTCAAAACCGGGACTACCAGTTCTTC
cdr3_aa: CASSQNRDYQFF

v_call: TRBV29-1
d_call: NA
clone_size: NA
j_call: TRBJ2-7
cdr3_nt: TGCAGCGTTGACGGTAGAGGGTACGAGCAGTACTTC
cdr3_aa: CSVDGRGYEQYF

v_call: TRBV12-3/TRBV12-4
d_call: TRBD2
clone_size: NA
j_call: TRBJ2-7
cdr3_nt: TGTGCCAGCAGTGGGGGGGGGTTATACGAGCAGTACTTC
cdr3_aa: CASSGGGLYEQYF

v_call: TRBV2
d_call: NA
clone_size: NA
j_call: TRBJ2-3
cdr3_nt: TGTGCCAGCAGTGGGGGGTATGCAGATACGCAGTATTTT
cdr3_aa: CASSGGYADTQYF

v_call: TRBV7-9
d_call: NA
clone_size: NA
j_call: TRBJ1-1
cdr3_nt: TGTGCCAGCAGCGTTACAGGGCCGAACACTGAAGCTTTCTTT
cdr3_aa: CASSVTGPNTEAFF

v_call: TRBV9
d_call: NA
clone_size: few
j_call: TRBJ2-1
cdr3_nt: TGTGCCAGCAGCGTCTCCGGGACACCATACAATGAGCAGTTCTTC
cdr3_aa: CASSVSGTPYNEQFF

v_call: TRBV30
d_call: NA
clone_size: few
j_call: TRBJ2-7
cdr3_nt: TGTGCCTGGAGTGCCGGATTTGACACTTTCTACGAGCAGTACTTC
cdr3_aa: CAWSAGFDTFYEQYF

v_call: TRBV25-1
d_call: NA
clone_size: NA
j_call: TRBJ2-7
cdr3_nt: TGTGCCAGCAGTGAGGTAGCCAGCTACGAGCAGTACTTC
cdr3_aa: CASSEVASYEQYF

v_call: TRBV6-2/TRBV6-3
d_call: NA
clone_size: NA
j_call: TRBJ2-5
cdr3_nt: TGTGCCAGCAGTCGGAATCTAGCGACCTTCGACGAGACCCAGTACTTC
cdr3_aa: CASSRNLATFDETQYF

v_call: TRBV28
d_call: NA
clone_size: NA
j_call: TRBJ1-1
cdr3_nt: TGTGCCAGCACCAAGAGTCGGCTGCGTGGGGCTTTCTTT
cdr3_aa: CASTKSRLRGAFF

v_call: TRBV3-1/TRBV3-2
d_call: NA
clone_size: NA
j_call: TRBJ2-7
cdr3_nt: TGTGCCAGCAGCCGGGACGAGCAGTACTTC
cdr3_aa: CASSRDEQYF

v_call: TRBV2
d_call: NA
clone_size: NA
j_call: TRBJ1-2
cdr3_nt: TGTGCCAGCAGCGAACTAAGACAGGCCGCGCTCTATGGCTACACCTTC
cdr3_aa: CASSELRQAALYGYTF

v_call: TRBV7-6
d_call: TRBD1
clone_size: once
j_call: TRBJ1-5
cdr3_nt: TGTGCCAGCAGCTTATTAGACAGGGTCAATCAGCCCCAGCATTTT
cdr3_aa: CASSLLDRVNQPQHF

v_call: TRBV19
d_call: NA
clone_size: once
j_call: TRBJ1-2
cdr3_nt: TGTGCCAGTAGTATCCCCGGAGTGGGACTTAGGGGCTACACCTTC
cdr3_aa: CASSIPGVGLRGYTF

v_call: TRBV19
d_call: TRBD1
clone_size: NA
j_call: TRBJ1-5
cdr3_nt: TGTGCCAGTAGTATAGACCGGACAGGGGGCAATCAGCCCCAGCATTTT
cdr3_aa: CASSIDRTGGNQPQHF

v_call: TRBV10-3
d_call: NA
clone_size: few
j_call: TRBJ1-1
cdr3_nt: TGTGCCATCAGTAGGGAACAGAACACTGAAGCTTTCTTT
cdr3_aa: CAISREQNTEAFF